This T cell receptor (beta chain) was documented in a study of blood T cells in healthy people across ages. Combining a sample-barcoded 5' primer with a J-beta primer mix, a second PCR ran for roughly 6 to 12 cycles. A single record per CDR3 protein comes from TCRdb applying MiXCR to the 5' RACE reads. The repertoire holds roughly 1.5 million distinct CDR3 sequences, with approximately 43% as singletons. The CDR3 consists of 15 residues. Trimming cost V 8 bases and J 3 bases, with 20 bases left between them. Germline lookup yields CDR1 LGHDT and CDR2 YNNKEL (reference sequence). The V call is TRBV3-1, the J call TRBJ2-7; D not resolved. The specimen sequenced was blood. This TCR was recovered from a young woman in good health. CDR3 nucleotide sequence: TGTGCCAGCTCTCTTAGGTCCGAGTACCACTACGAGCAGTACTTC. Translated, it gives CASSLRSEYHYEQYF.